The 26 T cell receptor beta chains below all came from one sample that was sequenced in a study of identifying expanded T cells in peripheral blood (dated by TCRdb to between 2018 and 2021). Library generation was performed with the immunoSEQ multiplex PCR assay. This immuneACCESS table, as held by TCRdb, lists in-frame sequences with V and J called but not all clones. Of the missing ones, under half trace to an unresolved V gene in checked studies; the others have no known cause. The sample table records about 85,000 clones; 88% of these occur just once. The ten top clones hold under 20% of the sample. The sequenced sample consisted of blood. These receptors originate from a person between 18 and 75 years old in good health.

The chain links TRBV30 to TRBJ1-1; a possible D gene is TRBD1 (6 bases). The CDR3 loop spans 13 amino acids. V was clipped by 3 bases and J by 2 bases, with 10 bases between them. Per germline, CDR1 GTSNPN and CDR2 SVGIG (reference sequence). The CDR3 reads CAWRQGRNTEAFF. The CDR3 bases are TGTGCCTGGAGACAGGGAAGAAACACTGAAGCTTTCTTT.

The chain has TRBV2 and TRBJ2-5, with a possible D match to TRBD2 (5 bases). Germline values: CDR1 SNHLY, CDR2 FYNNEI. Trimming removed 6 bases from V and 4 bases from J, with 9 bases in between. The CDR3 covers 12 residues. This CDR3 is CASRGGGETQYF. The DNA for the CDR3 is TGTGCCAGCAGGGGTGGAGGAGAGACCCAGTACTTC.

The chain links TRBV6-5 to TRBJ1-4; D may be TRBD1 (5 bases). The germline V gene has CDR1 MNHEY and CDR2 SVGAGI. The CDR3 is made up of 15 amino acids. V lost 6 bases and J 5 bases, leaving 16 bases between the germline ends. CDR3 bases: TGTGCCAGCAGCGAACGCAGGGCGATGAATGAAAAACTGTTTTTT. Protein sequence: CASSERRAMNEKLFF.

The V gene is TRBV7-9, the J gene TRBJ2-7; 8 nucleotides match TRBD1. Germline-derived CDR1 and CDR2 are SEHNR and FQNEAQ (reference sequence). Trimming removed 6 bases from V and 3 bases from J; junction bases left unmatched: 4. The CDR3 totals 13 residues. CDR3 residues: CASRETGGYEQYF. CDR3 DNA sequence: TGTGCCAGCAGAGAAACAGGGGGCTACGAGCAGTACTTC.

V gene TRBV27 combines with J gene TRBJ1-6; the match to TRBD1 covers 7 bases. The CDR3 covers 20 residues. In germline, CDR1 is MNHEY, CDR2 SMNVEV (reference sequence). Trimming cost V 9 bases and J 0 bases; bases outside gene matches: 20. The CDR3: CARGDTDGTAISSYNSPLHF. The CDR3 region has the DNA TGTGCCAGGGGAGACACCGACGGGACAGCCATAAGCTCCTATAATTCACCCCTCCACTTT.

This clone was found once. This chain links TRBV6-1 with TRBJ2-1, with D unclear. Germline loops: CDR1 MNHNS, CDR2 SASEGT. The V gene lost 3 bases and the J gene lost 0 bases, with 9 bases spanning the gap. CDR3 size: 15 residues. The CDR3 nucleotides read TGTGCCAGCAGTGAGGACCTAAGCTCCTACAATGAGCAGTTCTTC. It is translated as CASSEDLSSYNEQFF.

The chain uses TRBV9 and TRBJ1-1, with 7 nucleotides matching TRBD1. In germline, CDR1 is SGDLS, CDR2 YYNGEE. This CDR3 region has 13 residues. After removal of 1 base from V and 6 bases from J, the junction contained 3 bases not matched to a gene. CDR3: CASSVTGAAEAFF. CDR3 DNA sequence: TGTGCCAGCAGCGTAACAGGGGCCGCTGAAGCTTTCTTT.

The chain carries TRBV7-2 and TRBJ1-4, with a possible D match to TRBD1 (6 bases). Per germline, CDR1 SGHTA and CDR2 FQGNSA. Trimming pared 2 bases from V and 4 bases from J, leaving 11 bases between. The CDR3 is made up of 15 amino acids. The CDR3 sequence: CASSLFQGNNEKLFF. CDR3 in DNA: TGTGCCAGCAGCTTATTTCAGGGGAATAATGAAAAACTGTTTTTT.

The CDR3 DNA reads TGCAGTGCTGTCGCGGCAGATACGCAGTATTTT. This gives the protein CSAVAADTQYF. The chain has TRBV20-1 and TRBJ2-3; the D is unclear. V lost 5 bases, J lost 4 bases, and 7 bases lay in between. CDR3 size: 11 residues. Germline V gives CDR1 DFQATT, CDR2 SNEGSKA (reference sequence).

The rearrangement links TRBV7-9 to TRBJ2-4; TRBD1 matches at 7 bases. Trimming removed 4 bases from V and 6 bases from J; junction bases left unmatched: 12. Germline CDR1 reads SEHNR; CDR2 reads FQNEAQ (reference sequence). This CDR3 is 16 amino acids long. CDR3 region: CASSSGGRLRGNIQYF. In DNA, the CDR3 is TGTGCCAGCAGCTCAGGGGGTCGGCTACGCGGAAACATTCAGTACTTC.

This chain links TRBV6-1 with TRBJ2-2, with 8 bases fitting TRBD2. The CDR3 covers 15 residues. Germline V gene data show CDR1 as MNHNS and CDR2 as SASEGT. Trimming removed 2 bases from V and 9 bases from J; junction bases left unmatched: 8. This chain's CDR3 is CASSERDSGVWELFF. In nucleotides, the CDR3 is TGTGCCAGCAGTGAACGGGATAGCGGGGTATGGGAGCTGTTTTTT.

V is TRBV27 and J is TRBJ2-5, with D possibly being TRBD2 (5 bases). This CDR3 has 15 residues. From germline, CDR1 is MNHEY and CDR2 SMNVEV (reference sequence). Trimming took 5 bases from V and 0 from J, leaving 13 bases between them. The CDR3 DNA follows: TGTGCCAGCAGTCCGCTAGCTCCGTACCAAGAGACCCAGTACTTC. Translation: CASSPLAPYQETQYF.

The J gene is TRBJ1-1, the V gene TRBV6-5, with no clear D. This CDR3 comprises 14 residues. V lost 3 bases, J lost 0 bases, and 8 bases lay in between. The germline CDR1 and CDR2 sequences are MNHEY and SVGAGI. The DNA for the CDR3 is TGTGCCAGCAGTTATGATTTGATGAACACTGAAGCTTTCTTT. Its translation is CASSYDLMNTEAFF.

The chain links TRBV7-2 to TRBJ1-5, with 10 bases matching TRBD1. V gave up 6 bases and J gave up 4 bases; unmatched junction bases: 3. The CDR3 is 14 amino acids. Per germline, CDR1 SGHTA and CDR2 FQGNSA. The CDR3 sequence is CASSLGQGNQPQHF. CDR3 in DNA: TGTGCCAGCAGTTTGGGACAGGGGAATCAGCCCCAGCATTTT. The variable domain in full, completed from reference TRBV7-2 and TRBJ1-5, reads GAGVSQSPSNKVTEKGKDVELRCDPISGHTALYWYRQSLGQGLEFLIYFQGNSAPDKSGLPSDRFSAERTGGSVSTLTIQRTQQEDSAVYLCASSLGQGNQPQHFGDGTRLSIL.

Note on this clone: Other DNA sequences in the sample encode the same CDR3. The chain uses TRBV28 and TRBJ1-2; D not resolved. The CDR3 has 12 residues. Trimming stripped 1 base from V and 4 bases from J, with 4 bases between. Germline CDR1 is MDHEN and CDR2 is SYDVKM. In DNA, the CDR3 is TGTGCCAGCAGTTTATCACTCTATGGCTACACCTTC. Encoded protein: CASSLSLYGYTF.

This chain uses TRBV6-5 with TRBJ1-1; no clear D. Trimming removed 4 bases from V and 5 bases from J, with 2 bases in between. CDR1 MNHEY and CDR2 SVGAGI come from the germline V gene. CDR3 size: 10 residues. CDR3 coding DNA: TGTGCCAGCAGTTTGACTGAAGCTTTCTTT. It yields the protein CASSLTEAFF.

J is TRBJ2-5 and V is TRBV6-6; no clear D gene. The CDR3 consists of 15 residues. From germline, CDR1 is MNHNY and CDR2 SVGAGI (reference sequence). Trimming left V 7 bases short and J 2 bases short, with 17 bases between. CDR3 DNA: TGTGCCAGCATGAACCAGAACAGCCTACAAGAGACCCAGTACTTC. This encodes CASMNQNSLQETQYF.

The genes are TRBV5-5 and TRBJ2-1; D remains ambiguous. V dropped 0 bases and J dropped 8 bases, with 15 bases sitting between them. This CDR3 is built from 15 residues. Looked up from germline, CDR1 is SGHKS and CDR2 is YYEKEE (reference sequence). CDR3 sequence reads: CASSLGAALSHEQFF. Written as DNA, the CDR3 is TGTGCCAGCAGCTTGGGGGCCGCCCTATCCCATGAGCAGTTCTTC.

The chain is built from TRBV6-5 and TRBJ1-2, with D maybe TRBD1 (5 bases). Germline CDR1 MNHEY, CDR2 SVGAGI. The CDR3 loop spans 12 amino acids. Trimming cost V 10 bases and J 3 bases, with 12 bases left between them. In DNA, the CDR3 is TGTGCCACCTTACAGGAGTACTATGGCTACACCTTC. Amino acid sequence: CATLQEYYGYTF.

The sample holds one count of this clone. J is TRBJ2-2 and V is TRBV23-1, with D possibly TRBD2 on 5 matching bases. TRBV23-1 is an open reading frame whose function is uncertain. The CDR3 is 16 residues long. V was pared by 7 bases and J by 1 base, with 16 bases between. The CDR3 sequence: CASTAGVGWNTGELFF. DNA for the CDR3: TGCGCCAGCACCGCGGGTGTGGGATGGAACACCGGGGAGCTGTTTTTT.

The chain carries TRBV30 and TRBJ1-2, with D perhaps TRBD1 (6 bases). The V gene lost 5 bases and the J gene lost 4 bases, with 17 bases spanning the gap. CDR3 size: 14 residues. The germline CDR1 and CDR2 sequences are GTSNPN and SVGIG (reference sequence). In nucleotides, the CDR3 is TGTGCCTGGTCCTCCCCTGGGACAATCTATGGCTACACCTTC. Its protein is CAWSSPGTIYGYTF.

The J gene is TRBJ1-2, the V gene TRBV9, with D tentatively TRBD1 (5 bases). Germline assignment: CDR1 SGDLS and CDR2 YYNGEE. The CDR3 spans 14 residues. Trimming removed 0 bases at V and 8 bases at J, with 14 bases between. CDR3 region: CASSVGPGGGGYTF. CDR3 DNA sequence: TGTGCCAGCAGCGTAGGACCGGGGGGAGGCGGCTACACCTTC.

The J gene is TRBJ1-1, the V gene TRBV6-1; D is ambiguous. Germline-derived CDR1 and CDR2 are MNHNS and SASEGT. The V and J ends lost 2 bases and 4 bases respectively, with 8 bases between them. This CDR3 contains 13 residues. The CDR3 coding sequence is TGTGCCAGCAGTGAAAGATGGTTCACTGAAGCTTTCTTT. This encodes CASSERWFTEAFF.

CDR3 coding DNA: TGTGCCAGCCTTGCAGGCGACTACAATGAGCAGTTCTTC. It yields the protein CASLAGDYNEQFF. The chain couples TRBV5-4 to TRBJ2-1, with D uncertain. Per the germline V gene, CDR1 is SGHNT and CDR2 is YYREEE (reference sequence). CDR3 length: 13 residues. Trimming took 7 bases from V and 3 from J, leaving 11 bases between them.

The chain links TRBV4-2 to TRBJ2-2, with D maybe TRBD2 (5 bases). This CDR3 is 15 amino acids long. Trimming removed 0 bases from V and 0 bases from J, with 5 bases in between. CDR1 and CDR2 from the germline V gene are LGHNA and YNFKEQ. CDR3 coding DNA: TGTGCCAGCAGCCAAGAAGCGGCGAACACCGGGGAGCTGTTTTTT. Translating it yields CASSQEAANTGELFF.

The chain has TRBV6-6 and TRBJ1-2; 12 bases match TRBD1. The CDR3 has 15 residues. The V segment lost 3 bases and the J segment 7 bases; nucleotides outside the gene matches: 6. Germline V gene sequence: CDR1 MNHNY, CDR2 SVGAGI (reference sequence). CDR3 protein: CASSYPGQGAGGYTF. In nucleotides, the CDR3 is TGTGCCAGCAGTTATCCGGGACAGGGGGCGGGTGGCTACACCTTC.